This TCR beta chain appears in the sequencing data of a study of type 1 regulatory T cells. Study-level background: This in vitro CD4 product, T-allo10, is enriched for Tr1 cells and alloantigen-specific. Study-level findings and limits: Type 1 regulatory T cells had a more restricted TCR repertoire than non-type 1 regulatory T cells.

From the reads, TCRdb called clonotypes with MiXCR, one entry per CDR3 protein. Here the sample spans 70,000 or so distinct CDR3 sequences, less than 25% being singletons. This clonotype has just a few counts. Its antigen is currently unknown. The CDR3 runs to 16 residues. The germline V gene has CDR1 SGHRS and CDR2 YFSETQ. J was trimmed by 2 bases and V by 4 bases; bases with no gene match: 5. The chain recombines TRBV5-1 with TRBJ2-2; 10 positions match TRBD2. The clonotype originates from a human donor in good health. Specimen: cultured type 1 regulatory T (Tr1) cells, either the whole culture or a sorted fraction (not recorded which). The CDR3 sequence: CASSLTSGFNTGELFF. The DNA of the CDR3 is TGCGCCAGCAGCCTGACTAGCGGGTTTAACACCGGGGAGCTGTTTTTT.